Following are 15 T cell receptor beta chains from one sample sequenced in a study of T cell responses to AZD1222 COVID-19 vaccine. TCRdb's copy holds only in-frame clones and misses some; the assay was immunoSEQ multiplex PCR. The sample includes 130,000 to 150,000 clones, roughly 91% seen only once; the top ten take under 2%. This material consisted of peripheral blood, taken on day 0 of AZD1222 vaccination. These receptors originate from an adult in good health.

V gene TRBV20-1 combines with J gene TRBJ1-2; D is ambiguous. V shed 3 bases and J shed 7 bases, with 12 bases lying between them. The length of the CDR3 is 12 residues. Looked up from germline, CDR1 is DFQATT and CDR2 is SNEGSKA (reference sequence). The CDR3 sequence: CSASLRQVGYTF. The CDR3 bases are TGCAGTGCTAGTCTGCGTCAGGTTGGCTACACCTTC.

This clone occurred a few times. The V gene is TRBV9, the J gene TRBJ1-1, with D hard to call. Germline CDR1 reads SGDLS; CDR2 reads YYNGEE. This CDR3 region has 14 residues. V lost 4 bases, J lost 2 bases, and 12 bases lay in between. CDR3 sequence (DNA): TGTGCCAGCAGCCCAACCTACGGAAACACTGAAGCTTTCTTT. This translates into CASSPTYGNTEAFF.

J is TRBJ1-5 and V is TRBV19; D unclear. V lost 2 bases and J 4 bases, leaving 12 bases between the germline ends. The CDR3 length is 15 residues. Germline values: CDR1 LNHDA, CDR2 SQIVND (reference sequence). For the CDR3, the DNA is TGTGCCAGTAGTATATCTCGGACGGGAAATCAGCCCCAGCATTTT. Its translation is CASSISRTGNQPQHF.

The CDR3 sequence: CASSILWQKYTGELFF. For the CDR3, the DNA is TGTGCCAGTAGTATATTGTGGCAGAAATACACCGGGGAGCTGTTTTTT. The chain is built from TRBV19 and TRBJ2-2, with unresolved D. Germline values: CDR1 LNHDA, CDR2 SQIVND (reference sequence). The CDR3 runs to 16 residues. The V end lost 2 bases, the J end lost 3 bases, and 13 bases lay between the germline ends.

In its sample, this clone was seen once. The chain joins TRBV7-8 to TRBJ1-2; unclear D gene. Germline CDR1 SGHVS, CDR2 FQNEAQ. The CDR3 spans 18 residues. V shed 0 bases and J shed 4 bases, with 21 bases lying between them. The CDR3 DNA reads TGTGCCAGCAGCTTAGCGGGTAGGGCTCTGAACCGGGGCTATGGCTACACCTTC. Its protein is CASSLAGRALNRGYGYTF.

The chain couples TRBV11-1 to TRBJ2-2; the D gene could be TRBD1 or TRBD2 (5 bases each). The CDR3 length is 11 residues. Trimming left V 5 bases short and J 12 bases short, with 10 bases between. Germline lookup yields CDR1 SGHAT and CDR2 FQDESV (reference sequence). The CDR3 bases are TGTGCCAGCAGCCTAAGGGGACAGCTGTTTTTT. This codes for CASSLRGQLFF.

This chain connects TRBV11-2 to TRBJ2-3; 8 bases are a match to TRBD2. The CDR3 covers 15 residues. V shed 3 bases, J shed 2 bases, and the junction held 4 bases outside the gene matches. CDR1 is SGHAT and CDR2 is FQNNGV in the germline V gene. The CDR3 region has the DNA TGTGCCAGCAGCTTTACTAGCGGAACCACAGATACGCAGTATTTT. Protein: CASSFTSGTTDTQYF.

The chain uses TRBV13 and TRBJ2-1; 7 bases line up with TRBD1. Germline CDR1 reads PRHDT; CDR2 reads FYEKMQ (reference sequence). V lost 3 bases, J lost 10 bases, and 12 bases stayed unmatched. The CDR3 sequence is 15 residues long. CDR3 nucleotides: TGTGCCAGCAGCTTTTACTCGCGAACAGGGGCAGAGCAGTTCTTC. Its translation is CASSFYSRTGAEQFF.

The chain links TRBV7-9 to TRBJ2-7, with D uncertain. V was clipped by 1 base and J by 2 bases, with 9 bases between them. CDR3 length: 14 residues. Germline V gives CDR1 SEHNR, CDR2 FQNEAQ (reference sequence). Written as DNA, the CDR3 is TGTGCCAGCAGCTTAGGGCTCCAAACCTACGAGCAGTACTTC. Translated, it gives CASSLGLQTYEQYF.

In DNA form, the CDR3 reads TGTGCCAGCAGTTCTCGGACAGGCACTTCGTTTCAGCCCCAGCATTTT. Its protein product is CASSSRTGTSFQPQHF. The genes are TRBV6-5 and TRBJ1-5; 7 bases match TRBD1. CDR3 length: 16 amino acids. Germline CDR1 MNHEY, CDR2 SVGAGI. Trimming removed 4 bases from V and 6 bases from J; junction bases left unmatched: 12.

The V and J genes are TRBV9 and TRBJ2-1; D possibly corresponds to TRBD1 (5 bases). The CDR3 covers 14 residues. V was cut by 2 bases and J by 4 bases, with 10 bases left in between. Germline lookup yields CDR1 SGDLS and CDR2 YYNGEE. The CDR3 region has the DNA TGTGCCAGCAGCGTTCAGGGCCTGTACAATGAGCAGTTCTTC. Encoded protein: CASSVQGLYNEQFF.

CDR3 bases: TGTGCCAGCAGCTTAACCCTCTCTGGAGAAAAACTGTTTTTT. As protein: CASSLTLSGEKLFF. V and J are TRBV28 and TRBJ1-4; D remains ambiguous. The germline gives CDR1 MDHEN, CDR2 SYDVKM. V lost 6 bases and J 8 bases, leaving 16 bases between the germline ends. CDR3 length: 14 amino acids. The entire variable domain, with the rest obtained from reference TRBV28 and TRBJ1-4, is as follows: DVKVTQSSRYLVKRTGEKVFLECVQDMDHENMFWYRQDPGLGLRLIYFSYDVKMKEKGDIPEGYSVSREKKERFSLILESASTNQTSMYLCASSLTLSGEKLFFGSGTQLSVL.

This clone was observed a single time. The chain recombines TRBV2 with TRBJ2-3; D remains ambiguous. There are 12 residues in the CDR3. V was pared by 5 bases and J by 5 bases, with 8 bases between. The germline gives CDR1 SNHLY, CDR2 FYNNEI. In DNA form, the CDR3 reads TGTGCCAGCAGTCCGCTTGAAGATACGCAGTATTTT. As protein: CASSPLEDTQYF.

The CDR3 loop is CASSSRPEQFF. The CDR3 DNA reads TGTGCCAGCAGCTCACGTCCTGAGCAGTTCTTC. J is TRBJ2-1 and V is TRBV7-9; D is ambiguous. CDR1 and CDR2 (germline): SEHNR, FQNEAQ (reference sequence). This CDR3 comprises 11 residues. Trimming took off 4 bases at V and 9 bases at J, with 7 bases between the two ends.

Written as DNA, the CDR3 is TGTGCCAGCAGCTCCCTAAGCTCGATGAACACTGAAGCTTTCTTT. Its protein product is CASSSLSSMNTEAFF. The V gene is TRBV7-6, the J gene TRBJ1-1, with unresolved D. CDR1 SGHVS and CDR2 FNYEAQ come from the germline V gene. V lost 4 bases and J 0 bases, leaving 12 bases between the germline ends. This CDR3 has 15 amino acids.